These T cell receptor beta chains were read from a single sample in a study of naive and memory T cell subsets. TCRdb independently ran MiXCR on the UMI-ligation and nested PCR reads; one entry per CDR3 protein. The data contain approximately 85,000 distinct CDR3 sequences, 7% of them singletons. Sequences were obtained from central memory CD4+ T cells from blood. Receptors were obtained from a human donor in good health. Both conserved end residues are part of each CDR3. The D gene is left open where the match is weak. Rows give clone size only sometimes, using once, few, many, or a class for an expanded clone.

v_gene,j_gene,d_gene,abundance,CDR3nt,CDR3aa
TRBV12-3/TRBV12-4,TRBJ2-3,-,-,TGTGCCAGCAGTTTTGCCGTGGATACGCAGTATTTT,CASSFAVDTQYF
TRBV6-2/TRBV6-3,TRBJ2-1,-,many,TGTGCCAGCACTACAGGACTCCTCAATGAGCAGTTCTTC,CASTTGLLNEQFF
TRBV14,TRBJ2-5,-,many,TGTGCCAGCAGCCAAGAAGGATGGCCGACCGAAGAGACCCAGTACTTC,CASSQEGWPTEETQYF
TRBV5-1,TRBJ1-1,TRBD1,-,TGCGCCAGCAGCCCAAATGCCGACAGGGAAAGAGAACTGGCTTTCTTT,CASSPNADRERELAFF
TRBV20-1,TRBJ2-4,TRBD2,many,TGCAGTGCTGGGACTAGCGGCAGGCAAAACATTCAGTACTTC,CSAGTSGRQNIQYF
TRBV7-3,TRBJ2-2,-,many,TGTGCCAGCAGCTTAATCCACACCGGGGAGCTGTTTTTT,CASSLIHTGELFF
TRBV7-3,TRBJ2-1,TRBD2,many,TGTGCCAGCAGCGCTACATCTAGCGGGCCCTACAATGAGCAGTTCTTC,CASSATSSGPYNEQFF
TRBV6-6,TRBJ2-5,-,many,TGTGCCAGCGGGACTACAGGGATTCTGGCCCAGTACTTC,CASGTTGILAQYF
TRBV20-1,TRBJ1-5,TRBD1,many,TGCAGTGCTAGAGTTCACGGGTTTGGACAGGGGATCAATCAGCCCCAGCATTTT,CSARVHGFGQGINQPQHF
TRBV7-2,TRBJ2-7,-,few,TGTGCCAGCAGCTCCCAACGGGGTCAAAAAATCTACGAGCAGTACTTC,CASSSQRGQKIYEQYF
TRBV21-1,TRBJ1-4,-,many,TGTGCCAGCAGCGGAACAATGGAGGGAAAACTGTTTTTT,CASSGTMEGKLFF
TRBV12-3/TRBV12-4,TRBJ2-7,TRBD1,many,TGTGCCAGCAGGGGACAGGGTGTAAACGAGCAGTACTTC,CASRGQGVNEQYF
TRBV30,TRBJ1-1,-,many,TGTGCCTGGAGGATGACCGGGACAACGAACACTGAAGCTTTCTTT,CAWRMTGTTNTEAFF
TRBV30,TRBJ1-1,TRBD1,once,TGTGCCTGGAGTGTACAGGGGGCCACTGAAGCTTTCTTT,CAWSVQGATEAFF
TRBV18,TRBJ2-7,TRBD1,many,TGTGCCAGCTCACCACCGGGGACAGGTCGGCTCGAGCAGTACTTC,CASSPPGTGRLEQYF
TRBV14,TRBJ2-3,-,many,TGTGCCAGCAGCCAAGGCAACCCGGATACGCAGTATTTT,CASSQGNPDTQYF
TRBV29-1,TRBJ1-1,-,many,TGCAGCGTTGAAGATCTTGGGGGGGGGAGGACTGAAGCTTTCTTT,CSVEDLGGGRTEAFF
TRBV11-2,TRBJ2-7,TRBD2,many,TGTGCCAGCAGCCCACGCTTGGCTAGCGGGAGCTCCTACGAGCAGTACTTC,CASSPRLASGSSYEQYF
TRBV11-3,TRBJ2-1,TRBD1,few,TGTGCCAGCAGCATAGGGACAGGGAGTATCGTCTTCTTC,CASSIGTGSIVFF
TRBV18,TRBJ2-3,-,-,TGTGCCAGCTCACCGCCAGGGGCCTGGGGAACAGATACGCAGTATTTT,CASSPPGAWGTDTQYF
TRBV7-3,TRBJ2-3,-,-,TGTGCCAGCAGCTCCGGGGGAAAAGGTACGCAGTATTTT,CASSSGGKGTQYF
TRBV5-6,TRBJ2-6,-,few,TGTGCCAGCAGCTTGGTTCGGAGAGCTGGGGCCAACGTCCTGACTTTC,CASSLVRRAGANVLTF
TRBV28,TRBJ2-3,-,many,TGTGCCAGCAGGGTGGTTTCTAGCACAGATACGCAGTATTTT,CASRVVSSTDTQYF
TRBV11-2,TRBJ2-4,TRBD2,many,TGTGCCAGCAGCTTCCGACTAGCGGGAGGGCCGGGCATTCAGTACTTC,CASSFRLAGGPGIQYF
TRBV20-1,TRBJ1-2,-,few,TGCAGTGCTTCAGGGGAACCCGCGAACTATGGCTACACCTTC,CSASGEPANYGYTF
TRBV6-2/TRBV6-3,TRBJ1-2,TRBD1,few,TGTGCCAGCAGTTACACCCGGGGACAGGGGGCCCCTCTGTCCTATGGCTACACCTTC,CASSYTRGQGAPLSYGYTF
TRBV20-1,TRBJ2-7,TRBD2,few,TGCAGTGCTAGAGAAGTGTTGGCTAGCGGGGGTGGCGAGCAGTACTTC,CSAREVLASGGGEQYF